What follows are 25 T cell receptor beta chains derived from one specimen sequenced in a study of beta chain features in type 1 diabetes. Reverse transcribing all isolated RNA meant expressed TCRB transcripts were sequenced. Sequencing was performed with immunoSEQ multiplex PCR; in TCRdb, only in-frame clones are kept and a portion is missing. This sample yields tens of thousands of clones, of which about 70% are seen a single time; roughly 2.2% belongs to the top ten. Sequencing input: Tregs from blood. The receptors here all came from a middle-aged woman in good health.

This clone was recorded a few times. This CDR3 is CASSPIGKHNSPLHF. The CDR3 DNA is TGTGCCAGCAGCCCCATCGGGAAACATAATTCACCCCTCCACTTT. This rearrangement joins TRBV4-2 to TRBJ1-6; D remains unclear. V was pared by 4 bases and J by 5 bases, with 12 bases between. The CDR3 is made up of 15 amino acids. Germline V lookup: CDR1 LGHNA, CDR2 YNFKEQ.

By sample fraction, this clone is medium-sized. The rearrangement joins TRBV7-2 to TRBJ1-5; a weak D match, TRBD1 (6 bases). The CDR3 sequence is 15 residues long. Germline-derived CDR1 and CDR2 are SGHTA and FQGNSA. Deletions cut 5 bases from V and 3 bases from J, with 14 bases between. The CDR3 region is CASSPGGASNQPQHF. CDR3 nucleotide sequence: TGTGCCAGCAGCCCCGGGGGGGCCTCCAATCAGCCCCAGCATTTT. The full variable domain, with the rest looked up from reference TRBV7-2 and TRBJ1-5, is GAGVSQSPSNKVTEKGKDVELRCDPISGHTALYWYRQSLGQGLEFLIYFQGNSAPDKSGLPSDRFSAERTGGSVSTLTIQRTQQEDSAVYLCASSPGGASNQPQHFGDGTRLSIL.

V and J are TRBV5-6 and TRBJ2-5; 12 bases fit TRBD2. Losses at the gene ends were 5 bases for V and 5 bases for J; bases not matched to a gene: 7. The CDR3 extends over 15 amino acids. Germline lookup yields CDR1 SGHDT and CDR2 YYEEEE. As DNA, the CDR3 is TGTGCCAGCAGGGACGGACTAGCGGGGATGGAGACCCAGTACTTC. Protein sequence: CASRDGLAGMETQYF.

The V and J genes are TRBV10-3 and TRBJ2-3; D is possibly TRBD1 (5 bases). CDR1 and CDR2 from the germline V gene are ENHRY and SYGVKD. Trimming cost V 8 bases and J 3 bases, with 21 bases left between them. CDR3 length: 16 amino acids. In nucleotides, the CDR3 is TGTGCCATCGGGTTTAACGGGCCCCAGGGAACAGATACGCAGTATTTT. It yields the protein CAIGFNGPQGTDTQYF.

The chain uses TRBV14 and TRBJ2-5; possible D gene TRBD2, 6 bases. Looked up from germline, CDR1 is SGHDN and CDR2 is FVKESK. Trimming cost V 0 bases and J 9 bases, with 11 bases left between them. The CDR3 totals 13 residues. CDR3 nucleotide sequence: TGTGCCAGCAGCCAAGACGTAACGGGGGCCCAGTACTTC. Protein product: CASSQDVTGAQYF.

CDR3 sequence: CASSSFGELFF. DNA of the CDR3: TGTGCCAGCAGCTCATTCGGGGAGCTGTTTTTT. The chain combines TRBV7-9 with TRBJ2-2; no clear D. Germline CDR1 and CDR2: SEHNR and FQNEAQ (reference sequence). This CDR3 comprises 11 residues. V was cut by 4 bases and J by 7 bases, with 4 bases left in between. Supplemented by reference TRBV7-9 and TRBJ2-2, the full variable domain reads DTGVSQNPRHKITKRGQNVTFRCDPISEHNRLYWYRQTLGQGPEFLTYFQNEAQLEKSRLLSDRFSAERPKGSFSTLEIQRTEQGDSAMYLCASSSFGELFFGEGSRLTVL.

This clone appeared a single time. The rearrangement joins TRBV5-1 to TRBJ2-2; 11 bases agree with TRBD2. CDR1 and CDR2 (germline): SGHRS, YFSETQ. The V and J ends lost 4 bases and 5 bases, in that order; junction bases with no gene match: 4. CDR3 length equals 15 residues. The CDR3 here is CASSRLAGYTGELFF. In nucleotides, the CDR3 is TGCGCCAGCAGCCGACTAGCGGGGTATACCGGGGAGCTGTTTTTT.

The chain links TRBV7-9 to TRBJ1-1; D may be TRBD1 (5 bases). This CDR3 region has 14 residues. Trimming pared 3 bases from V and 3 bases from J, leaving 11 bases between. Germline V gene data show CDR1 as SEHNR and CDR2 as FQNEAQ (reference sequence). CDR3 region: CASSFWGGDTEAFF. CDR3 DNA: TGTGCCAGCAGCTTTTGGGGAGGGGACACTGAAGCTTTCTTT.

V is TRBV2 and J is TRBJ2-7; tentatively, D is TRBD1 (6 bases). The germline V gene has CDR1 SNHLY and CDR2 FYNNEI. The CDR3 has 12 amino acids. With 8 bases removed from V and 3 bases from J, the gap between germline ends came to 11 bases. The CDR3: CASGGQIYEQYF. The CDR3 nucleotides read TGTGCCAGCGGAGGACAGATCTACGAGCAGTACTTC.

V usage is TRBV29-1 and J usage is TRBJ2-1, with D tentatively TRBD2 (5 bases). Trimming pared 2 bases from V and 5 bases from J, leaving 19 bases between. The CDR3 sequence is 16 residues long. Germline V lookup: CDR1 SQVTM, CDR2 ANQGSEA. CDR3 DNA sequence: TGCAGCGTTGAAAAAAGGAGTCGTAGGACTGACAATGAGCAGTTCTTC. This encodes CSVEKRSRRTDNEQFF.

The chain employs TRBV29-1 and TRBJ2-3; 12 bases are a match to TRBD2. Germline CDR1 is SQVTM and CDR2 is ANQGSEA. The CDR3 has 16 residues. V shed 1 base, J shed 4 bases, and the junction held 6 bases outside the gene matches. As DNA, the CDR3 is TGCAGCGTTGAAGGGGCGTCTAGCGGGGGGGCAGATACGCAGTATTTT. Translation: CSVEGASSGGADTQYF.

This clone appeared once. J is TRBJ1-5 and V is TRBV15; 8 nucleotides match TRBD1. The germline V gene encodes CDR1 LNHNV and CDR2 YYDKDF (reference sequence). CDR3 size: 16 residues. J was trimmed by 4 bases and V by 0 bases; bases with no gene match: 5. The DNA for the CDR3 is TGTGCCACCAGCAGAGATCAGGGGGCGAGAAATCAGCCCCAGCATTTT. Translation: CATSRDQGARNQPQHF. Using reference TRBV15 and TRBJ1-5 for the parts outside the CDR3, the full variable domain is DAMVIQNPRYQVTQFGKPVTLSCSQTLNHNVMYWYQQKSSQAPKLLFHYYDKDFNNEADTPDNFQSRRPNTSFCFLDIRSPGLGDTAMYLCATSRDQGARNQPQHFGDGTRLSIL.

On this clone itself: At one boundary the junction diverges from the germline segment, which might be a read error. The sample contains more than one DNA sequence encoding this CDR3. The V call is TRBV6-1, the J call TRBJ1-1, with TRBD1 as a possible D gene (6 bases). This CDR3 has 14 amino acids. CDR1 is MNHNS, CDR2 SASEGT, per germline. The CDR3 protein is CASSAGAWNTEAFF. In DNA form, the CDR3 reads TGTGCTAGCAGTGCAGGGGCCTGGAACACTGAAGCTTTCTTT.

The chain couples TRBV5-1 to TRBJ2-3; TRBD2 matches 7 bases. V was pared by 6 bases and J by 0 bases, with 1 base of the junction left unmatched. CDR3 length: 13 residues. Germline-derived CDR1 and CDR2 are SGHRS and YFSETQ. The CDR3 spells CASTAGSTDTQYF. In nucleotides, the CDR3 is TGCGCCAGCACAGCGGGGAGCACAGATACGCAGTATTTT.

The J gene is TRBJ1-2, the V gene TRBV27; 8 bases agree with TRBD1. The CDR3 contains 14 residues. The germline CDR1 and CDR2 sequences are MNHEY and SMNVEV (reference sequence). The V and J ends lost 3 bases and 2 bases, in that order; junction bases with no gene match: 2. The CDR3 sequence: CASSLDRENYGYTF. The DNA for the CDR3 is TGTGCCAGCAGTTTGGACAGGGAGAACTATGGCTACACCTTC.

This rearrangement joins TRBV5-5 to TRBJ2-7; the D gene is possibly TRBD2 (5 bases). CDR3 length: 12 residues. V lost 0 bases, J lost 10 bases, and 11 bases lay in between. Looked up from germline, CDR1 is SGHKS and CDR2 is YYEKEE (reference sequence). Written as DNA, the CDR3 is TGTGCCAGCAGCTTGGAGGGCCGGACTCAGTACTTC. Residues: CASSLEGRTQYF. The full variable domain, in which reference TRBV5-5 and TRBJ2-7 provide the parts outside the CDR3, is DAGVTQSPTHLIKTRGQQVTLRCSPISGHKSVSWYQQVLGQGPQFIFQYYEKEERGRGNFPDRFSARQFPNYSSELNVNALLLGDSALYLCASSLEGRTQYFGPGTRLTVT.

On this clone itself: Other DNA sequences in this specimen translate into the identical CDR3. The CDR3 nucleotides are TGTGCCAGCAGCTTCCCCCGAGATCCCGCCGGTGAAGCTTTCTTT. Residues: CASSFPRDPAGEAFF. The rearrangement joins TRBV7-9 to TRBJ1-1; D not certain. The V end lost 3 bases, the J end lost 7 bases, and 18 bases lay between the germline ends. CDR1 SEHNR and CDR2 FQNEAQ come from the germline V gene (reference sequence). CDR3 length equals 15 residues.

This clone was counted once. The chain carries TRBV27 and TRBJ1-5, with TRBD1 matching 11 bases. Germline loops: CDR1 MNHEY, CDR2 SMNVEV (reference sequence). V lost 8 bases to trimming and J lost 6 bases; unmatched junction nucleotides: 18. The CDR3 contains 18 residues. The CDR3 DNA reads TGTGCCAGCGTTGGGACAGGGGGTGCCCCGGGCATTTCTCAGCCCCAGCATTTT. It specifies CASVGTGGAPGISQPQHF.

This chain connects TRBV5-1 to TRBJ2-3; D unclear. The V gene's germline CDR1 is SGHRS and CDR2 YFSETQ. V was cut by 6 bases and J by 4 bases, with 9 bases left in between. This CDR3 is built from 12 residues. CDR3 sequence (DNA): TGCGCCAGCACCGAGCACGCAGATACGCAGTATTTT. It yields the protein CASTEHADTQYF.

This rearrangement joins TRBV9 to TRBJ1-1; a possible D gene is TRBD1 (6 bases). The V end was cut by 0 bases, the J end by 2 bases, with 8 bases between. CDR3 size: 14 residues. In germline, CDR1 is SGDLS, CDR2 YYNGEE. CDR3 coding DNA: TGTGCCAGCAGCGTAGGGACAGCCAACACTGAAGCTTTCTTT. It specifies CASSVGTANTEAFF. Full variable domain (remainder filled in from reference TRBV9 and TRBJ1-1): DSGVTQTPKHLITATGQRVTLRCSPRSGDLSVYWYQQSLDQGLQFLIQYYNGEERAKGNILERFSAQQFPDLHSELNLSSLELGDSALYFCASSVGTANTEAFFGQGTRLTVV.

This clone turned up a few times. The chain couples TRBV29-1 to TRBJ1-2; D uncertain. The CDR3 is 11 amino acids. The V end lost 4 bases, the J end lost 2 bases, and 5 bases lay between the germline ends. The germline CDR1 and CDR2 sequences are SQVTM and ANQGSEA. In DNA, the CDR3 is TGCAGCGTTGGAGGGAACTATGGCTACACCTTC. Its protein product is CSVGGNYGYTF.

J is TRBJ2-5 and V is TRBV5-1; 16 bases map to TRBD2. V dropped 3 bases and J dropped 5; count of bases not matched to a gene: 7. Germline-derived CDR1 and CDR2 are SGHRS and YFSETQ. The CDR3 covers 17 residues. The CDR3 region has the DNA TGCGCCAGCAGCTCGCCCGGGACTAGCGGGAGGGCGGAGACCCAGTACTTC. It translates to CASSSPGTSGRAETQYF.

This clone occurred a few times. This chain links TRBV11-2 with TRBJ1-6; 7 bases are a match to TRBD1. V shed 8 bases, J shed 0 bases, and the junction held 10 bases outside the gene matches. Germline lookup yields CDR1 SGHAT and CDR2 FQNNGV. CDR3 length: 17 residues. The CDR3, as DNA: TGTGCCAGCGGCGCGGAGGGGGCGATCTCCTATAATTCACCCCTCCACTTT. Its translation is CASGAEGAISYNSPLHF.

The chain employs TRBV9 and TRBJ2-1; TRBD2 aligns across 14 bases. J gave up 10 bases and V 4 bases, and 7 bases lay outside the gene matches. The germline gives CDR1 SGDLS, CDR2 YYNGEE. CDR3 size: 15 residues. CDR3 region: CASSTRLAGGREQFF. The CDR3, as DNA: TGTGCCAGCAGCACCCGACTAGCGGGGGGGAGAGAGCAGTTCTTC.

The CDR3 sequence: CASSLEQRETQYF. The CDR3 DNA reads TGTGCCAGCAGCTTGGAACAGCGGGAGACCCAGTACTTC. This sequence joins TRBV7-2 and TRBJ2-5, with D perhaps matching TRBD2 (5 bases). Germline assignment: CDR1 SGHTA and CDR2 FQGNSA. The V end lost 3 bases, the J end lost 5 bases, and 10 bases lay between the germline ends. CDR3 length: 13 amino acids. Looking up the rest from reference TRBV7-2 and TRBJ2-5 gives the full variable domain: GAGVSQSPSNKVTEKGKDVELRCDPISGHTALYWYRQSLGQGLEFLIYFQGNSAPDKSGLPSDRFSAERTGGSVSTLTIQRTQQEDSAVYLCASSLEQRETQYFGPGTRLLVL.